These 29 T cell receptor beta chains came from one sample sequenced in a study of radiation and T cells in renal cell carcinoma. Clones were sequenced by immunoSEQ multiplex PCR, and TCRdb holds only the in-frame ones, with some missing. The sample holds approximately 100,000 clones, roughly 90% seen once. Time point here: baseline pretreatment blood. Noted treatment: 15 Gy SBRT to primary tumor, nephrectomy 4 weeks later. Here the sequenced sample was blood, taken from a patient whose treatment included radiotherapy and nephrectomy. Receptors were obtained from a man aged 50-60 years with renal cell carcinoma.

This chain joins TRBV25-1 and TRBJ2-7; maybe TRBD2 (5 bases). V lost 2 bases and J lost 0, with 8 bases in between. The germline gives CDR1 MGHDK, CDR2 SYGVNS. This CDR3 is 14 amino acids long. The CDR3 loop is CASSEGGYSYEQYF. The DNA of the CDR3 is TGTGCCAGCAGTGAAGGCGGGTACTCCTACGAGCAGTACTTC.

As to this clone: Germline and junction disagree at one end, which may indicate a read error. This chain uses TRBV11-2 with TRBJ2-7; the match to TRBD2 covers 7 bases. CDR3 length: 13 residues. Germline values: CDR1 SGHAT, CDR2 FQNNGV. The DNA of the CDR3 is TGTGCCAGCAGCCGTGGGGGGGTCCGACAAGGTCACTTC. The encoded protein is CASSRGGVRQGHF.

This clone was seen only a few times. The rearrangement links TRBV5-1 to TRBJ1-1; perhaps TRBD1 as D (6 bases). Germline V gene sequence: CDR1 SGHRS, CDR2 YFSETQ. Trimming took 6 bases from V and 6 from J, leaving 15 bases between them. This CDR3 has 13 amino acids. The CDR3 coding sequence is TGCGCCAGCACCCGAGGGGGTTTATCTGAAGCTTTCTTT. Translation gives CASTRGGLSEAFF.

As concerns this clone: Relative to the germline gene, one junction end is altered; a read error may explain this. The chain employs TRBV7-7 and TRBJ2-2, with a tentative D call TRBD2 (5 bases). This CDR3 comprises 14 residues. The germline CDR1 and CDR2 sequences are SSHAT and FNYEAQ (reference sequence). CDR3 sequence (DNA): TGTGCTAGCACCCCCGGGATAGATTCCGGGGAGCTGTTTTTT. It is translated as CASTPGIDSGELFF.

The V and J genes are TRBV4-3 and TRBJ2-5, with TRBD2 as a possible D gene (5 bases). The V gene's germline CDR1 is LGHNA and CDR2 YSLEER. The ends were cut back, 0 bases at V and 5 bases at J, with 16 bases in the middle. The CDR3 is made up of 16 amino acids. Here the CDR3 reads CASSQDTGLVGETQYF. The CDR3 DNA reads TGCGCCAGCAGCCAAGATACGGGGTTGGTTGGGGAGACCCAGTACTTC.

The V call is TRBV6-1, the J call TRBJ2-2, with TRBD2 matching 7 bases. This CDR3 spans 15 amino acids. Germline V gene sequence: CDR1 MNHNS, CDR2 SASEGT. V lost 6 bases, J lost 5 bases, and 9 bases stayed unmatched. CDR3 coding DNA: TGTGCCAGCAGGTGGGGGGGAGAAGGGACCGGGGAGCTGTTTTTT. This translates into CASRWGGEGTGELFF.

This chain joins TRBV7-2 and TRBJ2-7; D ambiguous. Germline-derived CDR1 and CDR2 are SGHTA and FQGNSA. V was shortened by 1 base and J by 2 bases, with 12 bases between the two germline ends. This CDR3 contains 15 residues. CDR3 nucleotide sequence: TGTGCCAGCAGCTTAGGCAGGCCCCCAGCCTACGAGCAGTACTTC. Encoded protein: CASSLGRPPAYEQYF.

This clone was detected only once. V usage is TRBV13 and J usage is TRBJ2-3; TRBD2 matches 10 bases. Trimming cost V 2 bases and J 8 bases; bases outside gene matches: 7. CDR3 length equals 15 residues. CDR1 is PRHDT, CDR2 FYEKMQ, per germline (reference sequence). CDR3 bases: TGTGCCAGCAGCTTAACTAGCGGGATTTTTGGTACGCAGTATTTT. Protein product: CASSLTSGIFGTQYF. Filled out from reference TRBV13 and TRBJ2-3, the complete variable domain reads AAGVIQSPRHLIKEKRETATLKCYPIPRHDTVYWYQQGPGQDPQFLISFYEKMQSDKGSIPDRFSAQQFSDYHSELNMSSLELGDSALYFCASSLTSGIFGTQYFGPGTRLTVL.

The V gene is TRBV2, the J gene TRBJ1-3; D is possibly TRBD1 (6 bases). V dropped 6 bases and J dropped 1 base, with 10 bases sitting between them. The CDR3 is made up of 14 amino acids. Germline V gene data show CDR1 as SNHLY and CDR2 as FYNNEI. The DNA for the CDR3 is TGTGCCAGCAGCGCCCAGGGGTCTGGAAACACCATATATTTT. Translation: CASSAQGSGNTIYF.

The V gene is TRBV2, the J gene TRBJ2-2; D is tentatively TRBD1 or TRBD2 (5 bases each). The CDR3 is 15 residues long. Germline V gene data show CDR1 as SNHLY and CDR2 as FYNNEI. Trimming cost V 8 bases and J 4 bases, with 17 bases left between them. In DNA, the CDR3 is TGTGCCAGCGGGGGTCGTGGGAGCCCCACCGGGGAGCTGTTTTTT. Translation gives CASGGRGSPTGELFF.

The rearrangement uses TRBV10-1 and TRBJ1-1, with D perhaps matching TRBD1 (5 bases). Germline V gene lookup returns CDR1 WNHNN and CDR2 SYGVQD (reference sequence). Trimming removed 3 bases from V and 1 base from J, with 9 bases in between. This CDR3 contains 14 residues. The CDR3 region is CASSDWGSNTEAFF. The CDR3 nucleotides read TGCGCCAGCAGTGATTGGGGCTCGAACACTGAAGCTTTCTTT.

The V call is TRBV6-5, the J call TRBJ1-1; unclear D gene. Trimming removed 5 bases at V and 1 base at J, with 8 bases between. CDR3 length: 13 residues. The germline gives CDR1 MNHEY, CDR2 SVGAGI. CDR3 sequence (DNA): TGTGCCAGCAGTGGCACAACGAACACTGAAGCTTTCTTT. Translation: CASSGTTNTEAFF.

This clone was picked up one time. The chain joins TRBV9 to TRBJ2-3; a possible D gene is TRBD2 (5 bases). CDR1 is SGDLS, CDR2 YYNGEE, per germline. Trimming took off 0 bases at V and 0 bases at J, with 11 bases between the two ends. The length of the CDR3 is 16 residues. This chain's CDR3 is CASSVELASSTDTQYF. CDR3 coding DNA: TGTGCCAGCAGCGTAGAATTAGCGAGTAGCACAGATACGCAGTATTTT.

The rearrangement joins TRBV18 to TRBJ2-5; tentative D call: TRBD1 (6 bases). CDR1 is KGHSH, CDR2 LQKENI, per germline. Deletions cut 6 bases from V and 5 bases from J, with 16 bases between. This CDR3 has 14 amino acids. Here the CDR3 DNA reads TGTGCCAGCTCCTTGGGGGCAGGAGAGGAGACCCAGTACTTC. This sequence encodes CASSLGAGEETQYF. Supplemented by reference TRBV18 and TRBJ2-5, the full variable domain reads NAGVMQNPRHLVRRRGQEARLRCSPMKGHSHVYWYRQLPEEGLKFMVYLQKENIIDESGMPKERFSAEFPKEGPSILRIQQVVRGDSAAYFCASSLGAGEETQYFGPGTRLLVL.

V usage is TRBV5-1 and J usage is TRBJ2-7, with 9 bases lining up with TRBD2. This CDR3 comprises 15 residues. Trimming removed 4 bases from V and 7 bases from J; junction bases left unmatched: 12. Germline CDR1 SGHRS, CDR2 YFSETQ. CDR3 sequence reads: CASSPEAGGLGEQYF. DNA of the CDR3: TGCGCCAGCAGCCCTGAGGCGGGGGGGCTTGGGGAGCAGTACTTC.

The V and J genes are TRBV11-2 and TRBJ1-2; tentative D call: TRBD1 (5 bases). The length of the CDR3 is 13 residues. Germline CDR1 and CDR2: SGHAT and FQNNGV. V was clipped by 1 base and J by 7 bases, with 10 bases between them. CDR3 region: CASSLGQGSGYTF. The DNA for the CDR3 is TGTGCCAGCAGCTTAGGGCAGGGATCTGGCTACACCTTC.

The chain carries TRBV9 and TRBJ1-6, with a weak D call TRBD1 (5 bases). CDR3 size: 13 residues. The V end was cut by 0 bases, the J end by 13 bases, with 11 bases between. Germline V gives CDR1 SGDLS, CDR2 YYNGEE. CDR3 region: CASSVGGGDPLHF. As DNA, the CDR3 is TGTGCCAGCAGCGTAGGAGGAGGGGATCCCCTCCACTTT.

The chain employs TRBV15 and TRBJ2-5; a possible D gene is TRBD2 (6 bases). This CDR3 is 15 amino acids long. V lost 2 bases and J lost 2, with 12 bases in between. The germline CDR1 and CDR2 sequences are LNHNV and YYDKDF (reference sequence). CDR3 region: CATSRRRETQETQYF. For the CDR3, the DNA is TGTGCCACCAGCAGAAGACGGGAGACTCAAGAGACCCAGTACTTC.

This rearrangement joins TRBV7-9 to TRBJ2-7; tentative D call: TRBD1 (8 bases). The CDR3 is 17 amino acids. CDR1 is SEHNR and CDR2 is FQNEAQ in the germline V gene (reference sequence). Trimming left V 5 bases short and J 2 bases short, with 22 bases between. In DNA form, the CDR3 reads TGTGCCAGCAGCCCAAGGGGGGGGGACAGGCCGACCTACGAGCAGTACTTC. Encoded protein: CASSPRGGDRPTYEQYF.

Comments on this clone: Mismatch with germline at one junction end may stem from a read error. CDR3 region: CASTGQNSPPHF. The CDR3 DNA sequence: TGTGCCAGCACGGGACAAAATTCACCCCCCCACTTT. The chain recombines TRBV2 with TRBJ1-6; D may be TRBD1 (6 bases). CDR1 and CDR2 (germline): SNHLY, FYNNEI. This CDR3 contains 12 residues.

The chain carries TRBV6-1 and TRBJ1-1; D uncertain. This CDR3 has 10 residues. Germline lookup yields CDR1 MNHNS and CDR2 SASEGT. The germline V and J ends were trimmed by 10 bases and 5 bases, with 8 bases remaining between them. DNA for the CDR3: TGTGCCACCACTTGGACTGAAGCTTTCTTT. Protein sequence: CATTWTEAFF.

The J gene is TRBJ2-2, the V gene TRBV7-6; TRBD1 agrees at 7 bases. Trimming cost V 3 bases and J 0 bases; bases outside gene matches: 1. This CDR3 is 15 amino acids long. The germline CDR1 and CDR2 sequences are SGHVS and FNYEAQ. This CDR3 is CASSFGTANTGELFF. CDR3 bases: TGTGCCAGCAGCTTCGGGACAGCGAACACCGGGGAGCTGTTTTTT.

This clone has more than one count but fewer than ten. The chain has TRBV7-9 and TRBJ1-1; 7 bases match TRBD1. This CDR3 spans 15 amino acids. Per germline, CDR1 SEHNR and CDR2 FQNEAQ (reference sequence). After removal of 5 bases from V and 0 bases from J, the junction contained 6 bases not matched to a gene. The CDR3 region has the DNA TGTGCCAGCAGCCCCTCAGGGGGGATGAACACTGAAGCTTTCTTT. As protein: CASSPSGGMNTEAFF. Based on the CDR3 plus reference TRBV7-9 and TRBJ1-1, the full variable domain is DTGVSQNPRHKITKRGQNVTFRCDPISEHNRLYWYRQTLGQGPEFLTYFQNEAQLEKSRLLSDRFSAERPKGSFSTLEIQRTEQGDSAMYLCASSPSGGMNTEAFFGQGTRLTVV.

V is TRBV6-5 and J is TRBJ2-1; D gene uncertain. The CDR3 is 12 residues long. The germline CDR1 and CDR2 sequences are MNHEY and SVGAGI. The V end lost 5 bases, the J end lost 0 bases, and 2 bases lay between the germline ends. The CDR3 sequence is CASSLSYNEQFF. In DNA, the CDR3 is TGTGCCAGCAGTCTCTCCTACAATGAGCAGTTCTTC.

The chain combines TRBV2 with TRBJ2-3, with D perhaps TRBD1 (6 bases). Germline lookup yields CDR1 SNHLY and CDR2 FYNNEI. The V end lost 5 bases, the J end lost 0 bases, and 12 bases lay between the germline ends. The CDR3 runs 15 residues. The CDR3 DNA sequence: TGTGCCAGCAGTAGGGACAAAGCTAGCACAGATACGCAGTATTTT. Encoded protein: CASSRDKASTDTQYF.

The chain links TRBV7-3 to TRBJ1-1; TRBD1 matches 7 bases. The CDR3 has 13 amino acids. Germline V lookup: CDR1 SGHTA, CDR2 FQGTGA. After removal of 4 bases from V and 5 bases from J, the junction contained 4 bases not matched to a gene. The chain's CDR3 is CASSSGGGTEAFF. The DNA of the CDR3 is TGTGCCAGCAGCTCAGGGGGAGGGACTGAAGCTTTCTTT. Looking up the rest from reference TRBV7-3 and TRBJ1-1 gives the full variable domain: GAGVSQTPSNKVTEKGKYVELRCDPISGHTALYWYRQSLGQGPEFLIYFQGTGAADDSGLPNDRFFAVRPEGSVSTLKIQRTERGDSAVYLCASSSGGGTEAFFGQGTRLTVV.

This chain uses TRBV5-1 with TRBJ2-1; the match to TRBD2 covers 7 bases. Germline V lookup: CDR1 SGHRS, CDR2 YFSETQ. This CDR3 is 18 amino acids long. V lost 3 bases to trimming and J lost 5 bases; unmatched junction nucleotides: 17. In nucleotides, the CDR3 is TGCGCCAGCAGCTCGTACGCAAATGACGGGAGGACCCACAATGAGCAGTTCTTC. Protein: CASSSYANDGRTHNEQFF.

The chain has TRBV5-1 and TRBJ1-4; 7 bases agree with TRBD1. The trim removed 4 bases at V and 5 bases at J, leaving 8 bases unmatched. There are 15 residues in the CDR3. Germline-derived CDR1 and CDR2 are SGHRS and YFSETQ. Written as DNA, the CDR3 is TGCGCCAGCAGCGCCCTGACAGGGATCAATGAAAAACTGTTTTTT. It translates to CASSALTGINEKLFF.

This clone turned up a few times. The chain carries TRBV6-1 and TRBJ1-5; 7 bases are shared with TRBD1. This CDR3 is 14 amino acids long. V trimming: 5 bases; J trimming: 5 bases; junction bases outside the gene matches: 6. Germline assignment: CDR1 MNHNS and CDR2 SASEGT. The CDR3 DNA is TGTGCCAGCAGTTCCACAGGGGCGGATCAGCCCCAGCATTTT. Amino acid sequence: CASSSTGADQPQHF.